Shown below are 28 T cell receptor gamma chains from a single sample sequenced in a study of Vδ1+ human thymocytes (dated by TCRdb to 2017 to 2018). Sequencing instrument: Illumina MiSeq. RNA extraction was performed with the RNeasy mini kit, and reverse transcription was done with Superscript III. Multiplex PCR was used to generate CDR3 amplicons, with pooled V-gene forward primers and a constant-region reverse primer carrying Illumina adaptor overhangs. Clones were re-identified by TCRdb from the public reads with CATT, and rows with the same DNA were merged. Across this sample there are roughly 9,300 gamma-chain clones, with approximately 51% seen only once. The ten biggest clones cover 1.2% to 1.5% of the sample. Antigens of these TCRs are unknown. The research as a whole found: Thymic TRG and TRD repertoires appeared highly polyclonal with Gaussian CDR3 length distributions, unlike oligoclonal peripheral blood repertoires.

Input material: Vdelta1+ gamma-delta thymocytes from the thymus. Per the publication, the cell subset or site label means: FACS-sorted CD3+ TCRalphabeta- TCRVdelta1+ TCRVdelta2- thymocytes. Every receptor here comes from a girl under two years old who had congenital heart surgery.

This sequence joins TRGV9 and TRGJ1 or TRGJ2. Because TCRdb records no J gene, it was assigned here through a match of the DNA to germline. The CDR3 covers 13 residues. Trimming took 2 bases from V and 3 from J; bases not matched to a gene: 4. Looked up from germline, CDR1 is GITISATS and CDR2 is ISYDGTV (reference sequence). The CDR3 bases are TGTGCCTTGTGGGAGGCGGGTTATTATAAGAAACTCTTT. Translating it yields CALWEAGYYKKLF.

The rearrangement links TRGV3 to TRGJP2. TCRdb gives no J gene; it was assigned here by matching the DNA to germline. The V gene's germline CDR1 is VTNTFY and CDR2 YDVSTARD (reference sequence). This CDR3 is built from 15 residues. After removal of 3 bases from V and 3 bases from J, the junction contained 7 bases not matched to a gene. The CDR3: CATWDGHGSDWIKTF. The DNA of the CDR3 is TGTGCCACCTGGGACGGGCATGGTAGTGATTGGATCAAGACGTTT.

The table lists this clone with a few counts. V gene TRGV9 combines with J gene TRGJ1 or TRGJ2. CDR3 length: 12 amino acids. Per the germline V gene, CDR1 is GITISATS and CDR2 is ISYDGTV (reference sequence). V lost 3 bases to trimming and J lost 5 bases; unmatched junction nucleotides: 4. CDR3 nucleotide sequence: TGTGCCTTGTGGGAGCGGAATTATAAGAAACTCTTT. Residues: CALWERNYKKLF.

This clone occurred a few times. The V and J genes are TRGV9 and TRGJ1 or TRGJ2. TCRdb is silent on the J gene; assignment here came from matching the DNA to germline. From germline, CDR1 is GITISATS and CDR2 ISYDGTV (reference sequence). The J segment lost 11 bases and the V segment lost 1 base, leaving 8 bases of the junction unmatched. The CDR3 has 12 residues. In DNA form, the CDR3 reads TGTGCCTTGTGGGAGGTCGATTACCAGAAACTCTTT. Translation gives CALWEVDYQKLF.

The rearrangement links TRGV3 to TRGJ1 or TRGJ2. Assignment of the J gene here rests on matching the DNA to germline, because TCRdb gives none. The CDR3 is 18 amino acids. Per germline, CDR1 VTNTFY and CDR2 YDVSTARD (reference sequence). V lost 0 bases and J lost 0; bases outside the gene matches: 14. DNA for the CDR3: TGTGCCACCTGGGACAGGCTCTATCCCCCGTCGAATTATTATAAGAAACTCTTT. It yields the protein CATWDRLYPPSNYYKKLF.

This clone showed up just once. This chain links TRGV3 with TRGJ1 or TRGJ2. No J segment appears in TCRdb, so it was assigned here by matching the sequence to germline. The germline V gene has CDR1 VTNTFY and CDR2 YDVSTARD (reference sequence). V shed 3 bases, J shed 7 bases, and the junction held 6 bases outside the gene matches. This CDR3 comprises 12 residues. The CDR3, as DNA: TGTGCCACCTGGGACTCACGGTATAAGAAACTCTTT. Translated, it gives CATWDSRYKKLF.

The table lists this clone with a count of one. The chain carries TRGV3 and TRGJ1 or TRGJ2. The J gene, absent from TCRdb, was called here by matching the DNA to germline. Germline trimming cut 6 bases from V and 9 bases from J; bases unmatched to any gene: 5. Germline loops: CDR1 VTNTFY, CDR2 YDVSTARD (reference sequence). The CDR3 consists of 10 residues. CDR3: CATWRSKKLF. The CDR3 nucleotides are TGTGCCACCTGGAGATCTAAGAAACTCTTT.

The rearrangement uses TRGV5 and TRGJ1 or TRGJ2. The CDR3 is 13 residues long. The V gene's germline CDR1 is VINAFY and CDR2 YDVSNSKD. With V trimmed by 1 base and J by 7 bases, 7 bases remained unmatched. This CDR3 is CATWDREDYKKLF. The CDR3 bases are TGTGCCACCTGGGACAGAGAAGACTATAAGAAACTCTTT.

This clone turned up a few times. Other nucleotide sequences in the sample specify the same CDR3. The chain uses TRGV2 and TRGJ1 or TRGJ2. Here the J gene was assigned by germline matching of the DNA, as TCRdb has none. With V trimmed by 0 bases and J by 11 bases, 4 bases remained unmatched. This CDR3 has 11 amino acids. Germline V gene data show CDR1 as EGSNGY and CDR2 as YDSYNSKV. CDR3 residues: CATWDGREKLF. The CDR3 coding sequence is TGTGCCACCTGGGACGGGCGGGAGAAACTCTTT.

V gene assignment gives TRGV3, but the J gene was left uncalled. Per the germline V gene, CDR1 is VTNTFY and CDR2 is YDVSTARD (reference sequence). This CDR3 comprises 12 residues. The chain's CDR3 is CATPGQNTEAFF. The CDR3 coding sequence is TGTGCCACTCCCGGGCAGAACACTGAAGCTTTCTTT.

This clone was counted a few times. The chain uses TRGV3 and TRGJP1. V shed 3 bases and J 4 bases; nucleotides not matched to a gene: 5. The CDR3 runs 14 residues. CDR1 and CDR2 (germline): VTNTFY, YDVSTARD (reference sequence). The CDR3 spells CATWDEITGWFKIF. For the CDR3, the DNA is TGTGCCACCTGGGACGAAATCACTGGTTGGTTCAAGATATTT.

The chain has TRGV8 and TRGJ1 or TRGJ2. The J gene is not listed in TCRdb, so it was assigned here from a DNA match to germline. V lost 4 bases to trimming and J lost 3 bases; unmatched junction nucleotides: 6. This CDR3 has 13 amino acids. In germline, CDR1 is VENAVY, CDR2 YDSYNSRV. The CDR3 DNA sequence: TGTGCCACCTGGGACCCCCCTTATTATAAGAAACTCTTT. It encodes CATWDPPYYKKLF.

J is TRGJP1 and V is TRGV3. CDR3 size: 14 residues. Per germline, CDR1 VTNTFY and CDR2 YDVSTARD (reference sequence). Unmatched junction bases numbered 4, after V lost 3 bases and J lost 3 bases. CDR3 region: CATWDVPTGWFKIF. The CDR3 DNA reads as TGTGCCACCTGGGACGTTCCCACTGGTTGGTTCAAGATATTT.

V usage is TRGV3 and J usage is TRGJ1 or TRGJ2. TCRdb records no J gene; here it was assigned by comparing the DNA to germline. V shed 0 bases, J shed 10 bases, and the junction held 9 bases outside the gene matches. The germline V gene encodes CDR1 VTNTFY and CDR2 YDVSTARD (reference sequence). The CDR3 length is 13 residues. This CDR3 is CATWDRLGGKKLF. The CDR3 DNA reads TGTGCCACCTGGGACAGGCTAGGTGGGAAGAAACTCTTT.

This sequence joins TRGV2 and TRGJ1 or TRGJ2. CDR1 is EGSNGY and CDR2 is YDSYNSKV in the germline V gene. V shed 0 bases, J shed 12 bases, and the junction held 14 bases outside the gene matches. The CDR3 runs to 14 residues. In DNA form, the CDR3 reads TGTGCCACCTGGGACGGGCCCCTTGGTTTTGGGAAACTCTTT. This encodes CATWDGPLGFGKLF.

This sequence joins TRGV5 and TRGJ1 or TRGJ2. The J gene is not listed in TCRdb, so it was assigned here from a DNA match to germline. The CDR3 covers 12 residues. V trimming: 3 bases; J trimming: 6 bases; junction bases outside the gene matches: 5. The V gene's germline CDR1 is VINAFY and CDR2 YDVSNSKD. In DNA form, the CDR3 reads TGTGCCACCTGGGACTCCCGTTATAAGAAACTCTTT. Protein sequence: CATWDSRYKKLF.

This clone was seen only a few times. This could be a read error, since a much larger clone is one nucleotide away. The identical CDR3 is also encoded by other nucleotide sequences in the sample. The chain combines TRGV9 with TRGJ1 or TRGJ2. Since TCRdb gives no J gene, matching the DNA to germline was used here to assign it. Germline CDR1 is GITISATS and CDR2 is ISYDGTV (reference sequence). This CDR3 has 12 amino acids. The V and J ends lost 2 bases and 5 bases, in that order; junction bases with no gene match: 3. Here the CDR3 DNA reads TGTGCCTTGTGGGAGGGTAATTATAAGAAACTCTTT. Protein sequence: CALWEGNYKKLF.

This clone showed up just a few times. V gene TRGV2 combines with J gene TRGJ1 or TRGJ2. Here the J gene was assigned by germline matching of the DNA, as TCRdb has none. Trimming removed 2 bases from V and 0 bases from J; junction bases left unmatched: 4. The germline V gene encodes CDR1 EGSNGY and CDR2 YDSYNSKV. The CDR3 contains 14 residues. The CDR3: CATWDAANYYKKLF. The DNA for the CDR3 is TGTGCCACCTGGGACGCAGCGAATTATTATAAGAAACTCTTT.

The chain recombines TRGV2 with TRGJ1 or TRGJ2. As TCRdb names no J gene, one was assigned here on the basis of a DNA match to germline. The germline V gene encodes CDR1 EGSNGY and CDR2 YDSYNSKV. The CDR3 loop spans 13 amino acids. The V gene end was trimmed by 0 bases and the J gene end by 6 bases; junction bases not matched to a gene: 5. CDR3 residues: CATWDGLLYKKLF. CDR3 in DNA: TGTGCCACCTGGGACGGGCTCCTTTATAAGAAACTCTTT.

Concerning this clone itself: Other DNA sequences in the same sample also yield this CDR3. The chain employs TRGV2 and TRGJ1 or TRGJ2. Germline matching of the DNA provided the J gene here, since TCRdb leaves it blank. The CDR3 sequence is 13 residues long. Germline V gene sequence: CDR1 EGSNGY, CDR2 YDSYNSKV. V gave up 1 base and J gave up 5 bases; unmatched junction bases: 5. CDR3 DNA: TGTGCCACCTGGGACGGCAGACATTATAAGAAACTCTTT. Translated, it gives CATWDGRHYKKLF.

The chain uses TRGV2 and TRGJ1 or TRGJ2. TCRdb offers no J gene call, so here the DNA was matched to germline to obtain one. Germline values: CDR1 EGSNGY, CDR2 YDSYNSKV. V shed 1 base and J 1 base; nucleotides not matched to a gene: 4. This CDR3 is 14 amino acids long. CDR3: CATWDGNNYYKKLF. CDR3 coding DNA: TGTGCCACCTGGGACGGAAATAATTATTATAAGAAACTCTTT.

The V gene is listed as TRGV3; no J gene was called. Germline CDR1 VTNTFY, CDR2 YDVSTARD (reference sequence). This CDR3 is 12 amino acids long. The CDR3 region is CATWDRLVQKLF. The CDR3 nucleotides read TGTGCCACCTGGGACAGGCTCGTCCAAAAACTCTTT.

The chain has TRGV4 and TRGJ1 or TRGJ2. As TCRdb names no J gene, one was assigned here on the basis of a DNA match to germline. J was trimmed by 6 bases and V by 3 bases; bases with no gene match: 5. Germline loops: CDR1 EGSTGY, CDR2 YDSYTSSV. There are 12 residues in the CDR3. CDR3 DNA: TGTGCCACCTGGGATTCTCGTTATAAGAAACTCTTT. Its translation: CATWDSRYKKLF.

The V and J genes are TRGV3 and TRGJ1 or TRGJ2. The CDR3 contains 13 residues. With V trimmed by 3 bases and J by 1 base, 3 bases remained unmatched. Germline V gene sequence: CDR1 VTNTFY, CDR2 YDVSTARD (reference sequence). CDR3 nucleotide sequence: TGTGCCACCTGGGACTGTAATTATTATAAGAAACTCTTT. It specifies CATWDCNYYKKLF.

The rearrangement joins TRGV9 to TRGJ1 or TRGJ2. Matching the DNA to germline supplied the J gene, which TCRdb does not give. Germline CDR1 is GITISATS and CDR2 is ISYDGTV (reference sequence). V shed 0 bases, J shed 5 bases, and the junction held 4 bases outside the gene matches. This CDR3 is 13 amino acids long. CDR3 residues: CALWEVVDYKKLF. The CDR3 DNA follows: TGTGCCTTGTGGGAGGTGGTAGATTATAAGAAACTCTTT.

The genes are TRGV4 and TRGJ1 or TRGJ2. Germline matching of the DNA provided the J gene here, since TCRdb leaves it blank. The V gene end was trimmed by 0 bases and the J gene end by 6 bases; junction bases not matched to a gene: 5. The V gene's germline CDR1 is EGSTGY and CDR2 YDSYTSSV. CDR3 length: 13 amino acids. CDR3 amino acids: CATWDGPFYKKLF. In DNA form, the CDR3 reads TGTGCCACCTGGGATGGGCCCTTTTATAAGAAACTCTTT.

This clone was picked up a small number of times. The chain joins TRGV4 to TRGJ1 or TRGJ2. Because TCRdb records no J gene, it was assigned here through a match of the DNA to germline. The CDR3 has 18 amino acids. CDR1 is EGSTGY, CDR2 YDSYTSSV, per germline. The J segment lost 3 bases and the V segment lost 0 bases, leaving 17 bases of the junction unmatched. DNA for the CDR3: TGTGCCACCTGGGATGGGCTGGCGGGAGGGCCTTCTTATTATAAGAAACTCTTT. It yields the protein CATWDGLAGGPSYYKKLF.

The chain is built from TRGV3 and TRGJ1 or TRGJ2. V shed 0 bases, J shed 7 bases, and the junction held 9 bases outside the gene matches. This CDR3 has 14 residues. Germline V lookup: CDR1 VTNTFY, CDR2 YDVSTARD (reference sequence). For the CDR3, the DNA is TGTGCCACCTGGGACAGGCCGGGGAGGTATAAGAAACTCTTT. Protein: CATWDRPGRYKKLF.